The 21 T cell receptor beta chains reported below all come from one sample, sequenced in a study of yellow fever vaccine responses in identical twins. One entry per CDR3 protein results from TCRdb running MiXCR on the RT-PCR reads. In the table there are tens of thousands of distinct CDR3 sequences, under 80% of which are singletons. Sequencing was performed on T cells from blood (PBMCs), unsorted or a sorted subset (not recorded which), taken before or after yellow fever vaccination (not recorded which). These receptor sequences come from a woman between 18 and 29 years old who received the yellow fever vaccine.

This rearrangement joins TRBV29-1 to TRBJ1-2; possible D gene TRBD1, 6 bases. The CDR3 totals 13 residues. The germline gives CDR1 SQVTM, CDR2 ANQGSEA. For the CDR3, the DNA is TGCATTATTTCCGGGGGCCAGAACTATGGCTACACCTTC. This translates into CIISGGQNYGYTF.

This sequence joins TRBV5-1 and TRBJ2-7; 7 positions match TRBD2. Germline V CDR1 and CDR2: SGHRS, YFSETQ. With 2 bases clipped from V and 5 bases from J, the junction kept 7 bases outside the gene matches. The CDR3 is made up of 14 amino acids. In nucleotides, the CDR3 is TGCGCCAGCAGCTTTAGCGGGCTCGGGGACGAGCAGTACTTC. Translation: CASSFSGLGDEQYF.

In nucleotides, the CDR3 is TGTGCCAGCAGTGTCCGGGCCGCGAACACTGAAGCTTTCTTT. Protein: CASSVRAANTEAFF. This chain joins TRBV27 and TRBJ1-1; D not certain. Trimming stripped 5 bases from V and 1 base from J, with 11 bases between. Germline V gene data show CDR1 as MNHEY and CDR2 as SMNVEV (reference sequence). The CDR3 is 14 amino acids.

This rearrangement joins TRBV11-3 to TRBJ2-3, with D uncertain. The length of the CDR3 is 16 residues. V was shortened by 1 base and J by 1 base, with 12 bases between the two germline ends. The V gene's germline CDR1 is SGHNT and CDR2 YENEEA. The CDR3 reads CASSLVSWTRTDTQYF. The CDR3 coding sequence is TGTGCCAGCAGCTTAGTATCCTGGACCCGCACAGATACGCAGTATTTT. Together with reference TRBV11-3 and TRBJ2-3, the CDR3 gives the full variable domain: EAGVVQSPRYKIIEKKQPVAFWCNPISGHNTLYWYLQNLGQGPELLIRYENEEAVDDSQLPKDRFSAERLKGVDSTLKIQPAELGDSAVYLCASSLVSWTRTDTQYFGPGTRLTVL.

The chain uses TRBV18 and TRBJ2-1; D is undetermined. Germline-derived CDR1 and CDR2 are KGHSH and LQKENI. V gave up 6 bases and J gave up 1 base, with 19 bases separating them. CDR3 length: 17 residues. The CDR3 is CASSLKGAEISYNEQFF. As DNA, the CDR3 is TGTGCCAGCTCCCTCAAGGGCGCCGAGATTTCCTACAATGAGCAGTTCTTC.

The chain links TRBV6-4 to TRBJ2-1; 11 bases line up with TRBD2. The CDR3 sequence is 16 residues long. Germline trimming cut 0 bases from V and 3 bases from J; bases unmatched to any gene: 1. CDR1 MRHNA and CDR2 SNTAGT come from the germline V gene. The CDR3 DNA sequence: TGTGCCAGCAGTGACTCGACTAGCGGGGACTACAATGAGCAGTTCTTC. Residues: CASSDSTSGDYNEQFF.

The CDR3 nucleotides are TGTGCCATCAAGTTGGAGGGGGCTATCAACGAGCAGTACTTC. Its protein product is CAIKLEGAINEQYF. V gene TRBV10-3 combines with J gene TRBJ2-7, with a possible D match to TRBD1 (7 bases). Between the trimmed V and J ends, which lost 7 bases and 5 bases, there was a span of 18 bases. CDR3 size: 14 residues. The germline V gene encodes CDR1 ENHRY and CDR2 SYGVKD.

The J gene is TRBJ2-7, the V gene TRBV7-9, with D tentatively TRBD1 (7 bases). Trimming left V 5 bases short and J 2 bases short, with 16 bases between. The CDR3 is 15 residues long. CDR1 is SEHNR and CDR2 is FQNEAQ in the germline V gene (reference sequence). The CDR3 nucleotides read TGTGCCAGCAGCCCCACCGACAGGGAGGCCTACGAGCAGTACTTC. This encodes CASSPTDREAYEQYF.

The CDR3 region is CSVGTSGGASYNEQFF. In nucleotides, the CDR3 is TGCAGCGTTGGGACCAGCGGGGGTGCCTCCTACAATGAGCAGTTCTTC. The chain carries TRBV29-1 and TRBJ2-1; TRBD2 agrees at 8 bases. This CDR3 region has 16 residues. J was trimmed by 0 bases and V by 4 bases; bases with no gene match: 8. Germline assignment: CDR1 SQVTM and CDR2 ANQGSEA.

V gene TRBV5-1 combines with J gene TRBJ2-5; D call uncertain. The CDR3 covers 14 residues. Germline CDR1 reads SGHRS; CDR2 reads YFSETQ. V was trimmed by 0 bases and J by 0 bases, leaving 6 bases between them. The CDR3 protein is CASSLAGNQETQYF. The CDR3, as DNA: TGCGCCAGCAGCTTGGCCGGCAACCAAGAGACCCAGTACTTC.

The chain carries TRBV10-3 and TRBJ1-2; possibly TRBD1 for D (6 bases). Germline CDR1 and CDR2: ENHRY and SYGVKD. Deletions cut 5 bases from V and 1 base from J, with 11 bases between. The length of the CDR3 is 14 residues. CDR3 nucleotide sequence: TGTGCCATCAGTTCGGGACACAGTAACTATGGCTACACCTTC. Translated, it gives CAISSGHSNYGYTF.

The chain links TRBV6-5 to TRBJ2-7, with D unclear. Germline CDR1 reads MNHEY; CDR2 reads SVGAGI. The CDR3 has 15 amino acids. Trimming removed 2 bases from V and 3 bases from J, with 14 bases in between. The CDR3 reads CASSYTKPPFYEQYF. The CDR3 DNA is TGTGCCAGCAGTTACACTAAACCTCCTTTCTACGAGCAGTACTTC.

The chain employs TRBV19 and TRBJ2-7, with 7 nucleotides matching TRBD2. Germline CDR1 reads LNHDA; CDR2 reads SQIVND (reference sequence). J was trimmed by 2 bases and V by 6 bases; bases with no gene match: 10. The CDR3 totals 15 residues. The CDR3 nucleotides read TGTGCCAGTAGCAGTTCGTCTAGCGGTACCTACGAGCAGTACTTC. Translation: CASSSSSSGTYEQYF.

This sequence joins TRBV13 and TRBJ2-1; no clear D. V was pared by 7 bases and J by 6 bases, with 16 bases between. The CDR3 runs to 14 residues. From germline, CDR1 is PRHDT and CDR2 FYEKMQ (reference sequence). CDR3 sequence reads: CASMAASNLNEQFF. The CDR3 nucleotides are TGTGCCAGCATGGCGGCCAGCAATCTCAATGAGCAGTTCTTC.

This chain links TRBV2 with TRBJ1-1; D possibly corresponds to TRBD1 (6 bases). The V and J ends lost 5 bases and 4 bases respectively, with 11 bases between them. The CDR3 runs 13 residues. From germline, CDR1 is SNHLY and CDR2 FYNNEI. CDR3 sequence: CASSKGGGTEAFF. The CDR3 DNA reads TGTGCCAGCAGTAAAGGGGGAGGCACTGAAGCTTTCTTT.

The J gene is TRBJ2-7, the V gene TRBV7-9, with TRBD1 identical over 7 bases. J gave up 1 base and V 4 bases, and 4 bases lay outside the gene matches. Germline V CDR1 and CDR2: SEHNR, FQNEAQ (reference sequence). The length of the CDR3 is 14 residues. The CDR3 nucleotides read TGTGCCAGCAGCTATACAGGGGATTCCTACGAGCAGTACGTC. Residues: CASSYTGDSYEQYV.

The chain joins TRBV5-1 to TRBJ2-3; TRBD2 might be the D (6 bases). The germline gives CDR1 SGHRS, CDR2 YFSETQ. V was clipped by 0 bases and J by 0 bases, with 11 bases between them. CDR3 size: 16 residues. This chain's CDR3 is CASSLEPGVSTDTQYF. The CDR3 DNA is TGCGCCAGCAGCTTGGAGCCGGGAGTGAGCACAGATACGCAGTATTTT.

The rearrangement uses TRBV10-3 and TRBJ2-3; D might be TRBD2 (6 bases). Germline lookup yields CDR1 ENHRY and CDR2 SYGVKD. The CDR3 is 14 residues long. V shed 3 bases and J shed 3 bases, with 10 bases lying between them. CDR3 amino acids: CAISDGGSTDTQYF. The CDR3 DNA follows: TGTGCCATCAGTGACGGGGGAAGTACAGATACGCAGTATTTT.

This rearrangement joins TRBV10-1 to TRBJ2-5; 9 nucleotides match TRBD1. The CDR3 runs 14 residues. Looked up from germline, CDR1 is WNHNN and CDR2 is SYGVQD (reference sequence). The V segment lost 2 bases and the J segment 5 bases; nucleotides outside the gene matches: 3. Here the CDR3 reads CASSENRGRETQYF. As DNA, the CDR3 is TGCGCCAGCAGTGAGAACAGGGGGCGGGAGACCCAGTACTTC.

To note about this clonotype: One junction end disagrees with the germline gene, perhaps due to a read error. V is TRBV12-3 or TRBV12-4 and J is TRBJ1-1; the D gene is possibly TRBD1 (6 bases). The length of the CDR3 is 13 residues. CDR3 in amino acids: CASRRKQGQPPVF. The CDR3 bases are TGTGCCAGCAGGCGCAAACAGGGTCAGCCACCAGTCTTT.

This rearrangement joins TRBV10-3 to TRBJ2-5; 8 positions agree with TRBD2. J was trimmed by 1 base and V by 4 bases; bases with no gene match: 14. Germline V CDR1 and CDR2: ENHRY, SYGVKD. The CDR3 spans 18 residues. CDR3 nucleotide sequence: TGTGCCATCAGTGGGGGGCCCAGCGGGAGCAATATCCAAGAGACCCAGTACTTC. Translated: CAISGGPSGSNIQETQYF.